This TCR beta chain was recorded in a study of memory CD4+ T cells and cytomegalovirus serostatus. Background on the study: Donors were healthy Belgian adults, under ten CMV seropositive and roughly 25 seronegative. General study results and limits: Median bootstrapped AUC for CMV status was about 0.95 originally, just under 0.93 US-trained.

Single viable CD3+CD4+CD8-CD45RO+ cells were sorted as the memory CD4+ T cells. Serum IgG to CMV pp150, pp28, p38 and p52 defined serostatus. The assay was immunoSEQ multiplex PCR, and TCRdb's table has in-frame clones only and misses some. The sample has over 40,000 clones, about four fifths seen once. With respect to this clone: What it binds is unknown.

Germline V CDR1 and CDR2: SGDLS, YYNGEE. Trimming removed 0 bases at V and 3 bases at J, with 9 bases between. The CDR3 is 14 amino acids. Sequenced input: memory CD4+ T cells from blood. The chain uses TRBV9 and TRBJ1-1; D call uncertain. The clonotype comes from an adult in good health and CMV-seronegative. CDR3 nucleotide sequence: TGTGCCAGCAGCGTAGACGCTAGGGACACTGAAGCTTTCTTT. Translated: CASSVDARDTEAFF.